This TCR beta chain was obtained from a study of blood T cell repertoires in COVID-19 (dated by TCRdb to 2020 to 2022). Regarding the complete study: Samples covering the acute and convalescent phases of COVID-19 were provided by collaborators in the United States, Italy and Spain. Where available, HLA class I and class II types were obtained from metadata supplied by the sample provider rather than from assay-based typing. The material from the prospective study consisted of cDNA or gDNA derived from T cells, B-cell-depleted T cells, or PBMCs. The samples were drawn from two sources: the first 160 participants of the ongoing ImmuneRACE study, and 950 to 1,500 subjects contributed by 6 global collaborators. A freely available public database, intended as a resource for researchers studying the immune response to SARS-CoV-2, is where the repertoires were released. The dataset comprised deeply sampled blood TCRbeta repertoires from subjects exposed to, actively infected with, or recovered from COVID-19. A de-identified subject ID, COVID-19 status, age in years and sex were almost always included in the sample metadata.

TCRbeta CDR3 regions were amplified from genomic DNA using the immunoSEQ Assay, a bias-controlled multiplex PCR. In the original analysis: The number of nucleated cells in each sample was estimated by amplification of reference gene primers within the assay. To quantify the absolute abundance of each unique TCRbeta CDR3 rearrangement, sequence reads were collapsed and filtered. For each sample, productive Simpson clonality was calculated as the square root of Simpson's diversity index over productive rearrangements. Imported from immuneACCESS, the table was reduced by TCRdb to in-frame sequences with V and J called. These copies leave out some clones; in studies compared against another copy, an unresolved V gene accounts for under half, and the cause of the remainder is not known. Clone size and the V and J calls come from that table; the DNA yielded D and trimming. Present in this sample are some 200,000 clones, more than 80% of which were seen just once. The leading ten clones occupy 0.5% to 0.65% of the sample.

Concerning this clone itself: Its antigen specificity is not known. Base qualities are not provided; no much larger clone lies one nucleotide away.

Sequences SGDLS (CDR1) and YYNGEE (CDR2) are obtained from the germline V gene. The CDR3, cysteine through phenylalanine, is 15 amino acids long. Of all the DNA, just the CDR3 is kept, 45 bases in frame from base 1. A distance of 15 bases separates the germline ends of V and J, which lose 4 bases and 4 bases respectively. Here is what the overall study found, with its caveats: How much clinical and demographic metadata was included differed by source and by participant, and the metadata was provided uncurated.

Each collaborating institution followed its own protocols to collect whole blood in K2EDTA tubes. For TCRbeta analysis, collaborators shipped samples as frozen whole blood, isolated PBMCs, or DNA extracted from either of those sample types. This clonotype originated in a man in his fifties or sixties with acute or convalescent COVID-19. Material for sequencing was peripheral blood. The rearranged segments are TRBV9 and TRBJ1-3; the D gene identity is not certain. The CDR3 amino acid sequence is: CASSRVPGRGNTIYF. The DNA sequence reads TGTGCCAGCAGCCGGGTCCCGGGAAGAGGAAACACCATATATTTT.